Presented here are 6 T cell receptor beta chains from one specimen sequenced in a study of blood T cell repertoires in COVID-19. Only in-frame clones appear in the TCRdb table, and some are missing; sequencing was by immunoSEQ multiplex PCR. The sample lists under 250,000 clones, roughly 86% occurring once. Input material: peripheral blood. The receptors derive from a woman between 55 and 75 years old who had recovered from COVID-19.

The chain carries TRBV4-1 and TRBJ2-2, with TRBD1 identical over 9 bases. CDR3 length: 19 residues. V lost 1 base and J lost 3; bases outside the gene matches: 12. CDR1 is MGHRA, CDR2 YSYEKL, per germline. The CDR3 DNA sequence: TGCGCCAGCAGCCAAGTTTTACCTCGACAGGGGGGGGACACCGGGGAGCTGTTTTTT. Residues: CASSQVLPRQGGDTGELFF.

The V and J genes are TRBV4-2 and TRBJ2-5; 8 bases map to TRBD1. CDR1 is LGHNA, CDR2 YNFKEQ, per germline. Losses at the gene ends were 1 base for V and 5 bases for J; bases not matched to a gene: 9. The CDR3 totals 16 residues. The CDR3 nucleotides are TGTGCCAGCAGCCAAGCCCCCAGGGGGCGCCGGGAGACCCAGTACTTC. Amino acid sequence: CASSQAPRGRRETQYF.

The rearrangement joins TRBV29-1 to TRBJ2-2; TRBD1 might be the D (6 bases). Looked up from germline, CDR1 is SQVTM and CDR2 is ANQGSEA. This CDR3 has 17 residues. V was shortened by 0 bases and J by 0 bases, with 14 bases between the two germline ends. CDR3 amino acids: CSVEDQTGTPNTGELFF. CDR3 DNA sequence: TGCAGCGTTGAAGACCAAACCGGGACACCGAACACCGGGGAGCTGTTTTTT.

CDR3 in DNA: TGTGCCAGCAGCCAGACGGAGACAGATCCCTACAATGAGCAGTTCTTC. Translated: CASSQTETDPYNEQFF. The genes are TRBV3-1 (or the pseudogene TRBV3-2) and TRBJ2-1, with a possible D match to TRBD1 (5 bases). This CDR3 has 16 residues. Germline CDR1 reads LGHDT; CDR2 reads YNNKEL (reference sequence). Trimming removed 3 bases from V and 2 bases from J, with 14 bases in between.

V gene TRBV9 combines with J gene TRBJ1-1; the match to TRBD1 covers 8 bases. CDR1 is SGDLS and CDR2 is YYNGEE in the germline V gene. This CDR3 comprises 16 residues. Losses at the gene ends were 4 bases for V and 0 bases for J; bases not matched to a gene: 8. CDR3 residues: CASSPPGTGLNTEAFF. The CDR3 DNA reads as TGTGCCAGCAGCCCACCCGGGACAGGCTTGAACACTGAAGCTTTCTTT. Supplemented by reference TRBV9 and TRBJ1-1, the full variable domain reads DSGVTQTPKHLITATGQRVTLRCSPRSGDLSVYWYQQSLDQGLQFLIQYYNGEERAKGNILERFSAQQFPDLHSELNLSSLELGDSALYFCASSPPGTGLNTEAFFGQGTRLTVV.

V and J are TRBV7-3 and TRBJ2-2, with 7 positions matching TRBD1. The germline gives CDR1 SGHTA, CDR2 FQGTGA. There are 15 residues in the CDR3. The V and J ends lost 4 bases and 3 bases, in that order; junction bases with no gene match: 5. CDR3 DNA sequence: TGTGCCAGCAGCTCCGGACAGGACTACACCGGGGAGCTGTTTTTT. Translated, it gives CASSSGQDYTGELFF.